This T cell receptor (beta chain) stems from a study of blood T cell repertoires in COVID-19. In the study overall: Spain, Italy and the United States supplied samples that represented acute and convalescent COVID-19. T cells, B-cell-depleted T cells, or PBMCs provided the cDNA or gDNA that served as material.

Germline assignment: CDR1 LNHDA and CDR2 SQIVND (reference sequence). This CDR3 has 13 amino acids. Between the trimmed V and J ends, which lost 5 bases and 2 bases, there was a span of 10 bases. Authors' processing steps: By means of reference gene primer amplification, nucleated cell counts were estimated. Profiling relied on immunoSEQ multiplex PCR, and the TCRdb table lists in-frame clones only, not all of them. That table supplies the V and J calls and clone size; D and trimming were determined from the DNA. Of 200,000 or so clones listed, less than 90% are singletons. The sample comprised peripheral blood. V usage is TRBV19 and J usage is TRBJ2-7, with D hard to call. The source is a woman aged 60-70 years who had recovered from COVID-19. The CDR3 reads CASSVSGAYEQYF. The CDR3, as DNA: TGTGCCAGTAGTGTCTCGGGTGCCTACGAGCAGTACTTC.